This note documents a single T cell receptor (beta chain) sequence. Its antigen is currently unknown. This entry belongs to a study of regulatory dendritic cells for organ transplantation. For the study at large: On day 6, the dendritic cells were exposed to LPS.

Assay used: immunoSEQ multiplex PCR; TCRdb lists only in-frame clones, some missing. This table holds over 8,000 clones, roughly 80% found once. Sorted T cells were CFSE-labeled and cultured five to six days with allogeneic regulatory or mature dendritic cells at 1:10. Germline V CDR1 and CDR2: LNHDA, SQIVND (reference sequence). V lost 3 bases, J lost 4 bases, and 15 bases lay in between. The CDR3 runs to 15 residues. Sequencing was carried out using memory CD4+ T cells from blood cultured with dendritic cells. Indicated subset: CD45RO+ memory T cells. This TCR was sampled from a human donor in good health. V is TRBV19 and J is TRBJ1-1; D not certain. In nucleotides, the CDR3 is TGTGCCAGTAGTATCCTTAGGGCGGGTAGCACTGAAGCTTTCTTT. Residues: CASSILRAGSTEAFF.